This T cell receptor (beta chain) stems from a study of Tregs in tolerant kidney transplant recipients. The study, taken as a whole, reports: Tregs expanded with activated donor B cells seemed most donor-specific.

Mixed chimerism was transient after nonmyeloablative marrow transplants from related graft donors. With 5 bases removed from V and 1 base from J, the gap between germline ends came to 8 bases. Germline loops: CDR1 ENHRY, CDR2 SYGVKD. This CDR3 has 14 residues. Using immunoSEQ multiplex PCR, the repertoire was profiled, and TCRdb retains in-frame clones only, with some absent. This table holds 25,000 to 40,000 clones. Notes on this clone: Its antigen is not identified. The read ends 3 residues early relative to the CDR3; the germline J gene fills the gap.

The source is a human patient who received a combined kidney and bone marrow transplant. Part of the T cells may come from the graft donor. V gene TRBV10-3 combines with J gene TRBJ2-2; D is possibly TRBD1 (7 bases). This sample comprised CD4+ T cells from blood (PBMCs), obtained 24 months after the transplant. The covered CDR3 bases are TGTGCCATCAGTCAGGGGGGGAACACCGGGGAG. It encodes CAISQGGNTGE. The CDR3 in full is CAISQGGNTGELFF.